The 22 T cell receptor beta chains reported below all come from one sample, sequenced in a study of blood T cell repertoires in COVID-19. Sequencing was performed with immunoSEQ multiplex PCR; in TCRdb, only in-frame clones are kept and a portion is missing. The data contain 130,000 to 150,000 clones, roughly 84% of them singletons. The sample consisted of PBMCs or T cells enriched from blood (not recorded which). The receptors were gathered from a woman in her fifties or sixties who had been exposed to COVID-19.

DNA for the CDR3: TGTGCCAGCAGCATAACAGGGGCCGCATTATCCTACGAGCAGTACTTC. Protein product: CASSITGAALSYEQYF. The rearrangement uses TRBV5-4 and TRBJ2-7; TRBD1 agrees at 7 bases. The V gene's germline CDR1 is SGHNT and CDR2 YYREEE (reference sequence). The length of the CDR3 is 16 residues. The J segment lost 1 base and the V segment lost 4 bases, leaving 11 bases of the junction unmatched.

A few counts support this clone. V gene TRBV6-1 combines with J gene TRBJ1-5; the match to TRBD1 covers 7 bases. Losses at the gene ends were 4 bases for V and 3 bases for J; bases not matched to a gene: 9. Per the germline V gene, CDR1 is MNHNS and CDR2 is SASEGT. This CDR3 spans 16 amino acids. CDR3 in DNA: TGTGCCAGCAGTGCAGCGACAGGGTTCGACAATCAGCCCCAGCATTTT. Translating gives CASSAATGFDNQPQHF.

The CDR3 region is CASSSYVGVSREQYF. For the CDR3, the DNA is TGTGCCAGCAGCTCCTACGTCGGGGTTAGCAGGGAGCAGTACTTC. This chain uses TRBV11-2 with TRBJ2-7, with a weak D call TRBD2 (5 bases). CDR1 is SGHAT, CDR2 FQNNGV, per germline. V lost 4 bases, J lost 7 bases, and 20 bases lay in between. There are 15 residues in the CDR3.

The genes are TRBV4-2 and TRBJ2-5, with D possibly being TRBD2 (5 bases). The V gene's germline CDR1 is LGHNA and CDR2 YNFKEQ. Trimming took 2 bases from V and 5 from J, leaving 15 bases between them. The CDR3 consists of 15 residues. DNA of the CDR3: TGTGCCAGCAGCCAAATTCGGCTAGCCCCTGAGACCCAGTACTTC. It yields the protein CASSQIRLAPETQYF.

The chain's CDR3 is CASSSGVGKDTGELFF. CDR3 bases: TGTGCCAGCAGCTCGGGGGTAGGGAAGGACACCGGGGAGCTGTTTTTT. The chain joins TRBV5-4 to TRBJ2-2; tentative D call: TRBD2 (6 bases). Trimming left V 3 bases short and J 3 bases short, with 15 bases between. Germline lookup yields CDR1 SGHNT and CDR2 YYREEE (reference sequence). The CDR3 extends over 16 amino acids.

CDR3 DNA: TGCGCCAGCAGCCAGAGGGAGGGTAGTACTGAAGCTTTCTTT. Translating it yields CASSQREGSTEAFF. V and J are TRBV4-3 and TRBJ1-1; D is uncertain. The CDR3 consists of 14 residues. Per germline, CDR1 LGHNA and CDR2 YSLEER. The ends were cut back, 3 bases at V and 5 bases at J, with 13 bases in the middle.

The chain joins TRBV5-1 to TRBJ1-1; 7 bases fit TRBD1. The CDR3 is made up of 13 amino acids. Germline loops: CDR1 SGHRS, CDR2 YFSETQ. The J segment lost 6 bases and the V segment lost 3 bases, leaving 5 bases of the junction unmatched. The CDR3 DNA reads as TGCGCCAGCAGCTATACCACAGGGGCTGAAGCTTTCTTT. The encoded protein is CASSYTTGAEAFF. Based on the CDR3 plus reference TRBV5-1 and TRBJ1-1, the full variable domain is KAGVTQTPRYLIKTRGQQVTLSCSPISGHRSVSWYQQTPGQGLQFLFEYFSETQRNKGNFPGRFSGRQFSNSRSEMNVSTLELGDSALYLCASSYTTGAEAFFGQGTRLTVV.

CDR3 amino acids: CASSLSRTPAGELFF. The DNA for the CDR3 is TGTGCCAGCAGCTTAAGCCGGACTCCCGCCGGGGAGCTGTTTTTT. The chain has TRBV7-2 and TRBJ2-2, with TRBD2 as a possible D gene (5 bases). The germline V and J ends were trimmed by 2 bases and 6 bases, with 13 bases remaining between them. Germline V gene sequence: CDR1 SGHTA, CDR2 FQGNSA. This CDR3 region has 15 residues.

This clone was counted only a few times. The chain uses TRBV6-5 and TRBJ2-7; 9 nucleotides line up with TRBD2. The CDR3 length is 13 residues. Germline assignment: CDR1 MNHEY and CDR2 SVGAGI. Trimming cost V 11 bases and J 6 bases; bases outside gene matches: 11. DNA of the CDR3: TGTGCCGCCCGGTCCGGACTAGCGTCCGAGCAGTACTTC. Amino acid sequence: CAARSGLASEQYF.

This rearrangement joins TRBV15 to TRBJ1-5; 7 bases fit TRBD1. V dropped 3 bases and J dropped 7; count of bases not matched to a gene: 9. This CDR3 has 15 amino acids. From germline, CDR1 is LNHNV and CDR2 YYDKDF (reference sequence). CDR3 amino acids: CATSREQGQTQPQHF. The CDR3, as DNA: TGTGCCACCAGCAGGGAACAGGGGCAGACCCAGCCCCAGCATTTT.

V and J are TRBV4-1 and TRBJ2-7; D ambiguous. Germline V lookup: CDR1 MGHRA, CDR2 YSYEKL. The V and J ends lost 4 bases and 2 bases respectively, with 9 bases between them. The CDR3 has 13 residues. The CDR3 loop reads CASSLSSTYEQYF. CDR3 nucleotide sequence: TGCGCCAGCAGCCTCTCGTCTACCTACGAGCAGTACTTC.

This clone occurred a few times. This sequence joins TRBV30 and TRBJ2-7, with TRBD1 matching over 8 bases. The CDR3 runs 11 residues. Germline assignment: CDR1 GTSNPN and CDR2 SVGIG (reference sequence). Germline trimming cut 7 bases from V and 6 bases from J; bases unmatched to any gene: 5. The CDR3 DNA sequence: TGTGCCTCCATACAGGGGGTCGAGCAGTACTTC. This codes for CASIQGVEQYF.

The CDR3 region is CASLTDNYGYTF. The DNA of the CDR3 is TGTGCCAGCCTAACAGACAACTATGGCTACACCTTC. The chain is built from TRBV25-1 and TRBJ1-2; D is ambiguous. The CDR3 sequence is 12 residues long. Per germline, CDR1 MGHDK and CDR2 SYGVNS. V was clipped by 8 bases and J by 2 bases, with 9 bases between them.

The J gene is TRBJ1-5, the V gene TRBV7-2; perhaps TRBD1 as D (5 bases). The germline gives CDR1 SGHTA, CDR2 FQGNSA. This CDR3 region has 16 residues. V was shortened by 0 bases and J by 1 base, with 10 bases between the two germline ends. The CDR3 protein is CASSLAGRASNQPQHF. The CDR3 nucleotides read TGTGCCAGCAGCTTAGCCGGCAGGGCCAGCAATCAGCCCCAGCATTTT.

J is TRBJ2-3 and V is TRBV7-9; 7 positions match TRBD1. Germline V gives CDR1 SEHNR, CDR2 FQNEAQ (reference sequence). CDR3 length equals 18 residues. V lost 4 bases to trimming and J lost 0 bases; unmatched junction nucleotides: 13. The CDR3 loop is CASSWGSLTGPSTDTQYF. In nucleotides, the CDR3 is TGTGCCAGCAGCTGGGGATCCTTGACAGGGCCCAGCACAGATACGCAGTATTTT.

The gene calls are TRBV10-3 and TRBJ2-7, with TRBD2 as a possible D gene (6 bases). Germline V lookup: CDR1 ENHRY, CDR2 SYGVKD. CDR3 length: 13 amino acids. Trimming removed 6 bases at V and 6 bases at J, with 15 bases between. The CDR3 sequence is CAISPGLPVEQYF. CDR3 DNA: TGTGCCATCAGCCCGGGACTCCCGGTCGAGCAGTACTTC.

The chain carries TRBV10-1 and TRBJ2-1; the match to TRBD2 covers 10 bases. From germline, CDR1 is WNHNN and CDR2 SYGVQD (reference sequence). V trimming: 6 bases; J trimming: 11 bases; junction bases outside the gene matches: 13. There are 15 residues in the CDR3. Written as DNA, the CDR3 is TGCGCCAGCAGCAAGCGGGAGGGCCTGAGTTCGAAGCAGTTCTTC. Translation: CASSKREGLSSKQFF.

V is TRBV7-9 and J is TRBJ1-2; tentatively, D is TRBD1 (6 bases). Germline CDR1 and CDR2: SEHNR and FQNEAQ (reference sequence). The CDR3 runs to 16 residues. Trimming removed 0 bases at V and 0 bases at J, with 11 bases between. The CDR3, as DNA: TGTGCCAGCAGCTTAGCGCGGGGGCCCTCTAACTATGGCTACACCTTC. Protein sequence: CASSLARGPSNYGYTF.

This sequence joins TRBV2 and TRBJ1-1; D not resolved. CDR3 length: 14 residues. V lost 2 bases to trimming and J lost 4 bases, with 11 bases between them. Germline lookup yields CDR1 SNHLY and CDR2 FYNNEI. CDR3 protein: CASSEPRPGTEAFF. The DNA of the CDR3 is TGTGCCAGCAGTGAACCCCGCCCCGGCACTGAAGCTTTCTTT.

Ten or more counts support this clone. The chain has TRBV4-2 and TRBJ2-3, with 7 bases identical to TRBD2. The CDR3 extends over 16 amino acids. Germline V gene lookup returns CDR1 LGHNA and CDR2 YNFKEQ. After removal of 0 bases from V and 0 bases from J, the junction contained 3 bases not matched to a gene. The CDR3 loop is CASSQDPGGSTDTQYF. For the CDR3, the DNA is TGTGCCAGCAGCCAAGACCCCGGGGGGAGCACAGATACGCAGTATTTT.

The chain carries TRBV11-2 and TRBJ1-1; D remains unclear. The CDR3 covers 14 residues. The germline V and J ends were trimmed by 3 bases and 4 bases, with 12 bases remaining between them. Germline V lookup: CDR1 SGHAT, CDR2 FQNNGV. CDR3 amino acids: CASSLRVTFTEAFF. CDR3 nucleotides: TGTGCCAGCAGCTTGCGTGTAACCTTCACTGAAGCTTTCTTT.

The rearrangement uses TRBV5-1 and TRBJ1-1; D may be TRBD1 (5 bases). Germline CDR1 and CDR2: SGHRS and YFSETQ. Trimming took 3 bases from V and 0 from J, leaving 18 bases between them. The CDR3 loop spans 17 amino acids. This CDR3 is CASSSVPLGGMNTEAFF. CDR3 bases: TGCGCCAGCAGCTCCGTCCCCCTCGGGGGTATGAACACTGAAGCTTTCTTT.